What follows are 14 T cell receptor beta chains derived from one specimen sequenced in a study of blood T cells in healthy people across ages. Alongside a J-beta primer mix, a sample-barcoded 5' primer served in a second PCR lasting roughly 7 to 11 cycles. In TCRdb, the 5' RACE reads were re-called with MiXCR into one record per CDR3 protein. This sample has about 1.7 million distinct CDR3 sequences, with about 30% found just once. Sequencing was performed on blood. The receptors originated from a woman aged 30 to 39 in good health.

On this clonotype: In this CDR3 the conserved last residue, phenylalanine or tryptophan, is missing, so a read error is likely. The genes are TRBV12-3 or TRBV12-4 and TRBJ1-2; 7 bases align to TRBD1. V was pared by 9 bases and J by 5 bases, with 6 bases of the junction left unmatched. The CDR3 contains 12 residues. The CDR3 DNA is TGTGCCAGTGGAGGGACAGCATATGGCTACACCTCC. This codes for CASGGTAYGYTS.

Only a few counts were recorded for this clonotype. The chain links TRBV12-3 or TRBV12-4 to TRBJ2-5; 10 bases match TRBD2. Trimming removed 3 bases from V and 5 bases from J; junction bases left unmatched: 6. The CDR3 totals 15 residues. The CDR3 DNA reads as TGTGCCAGCAGTTTTAGCGGGGGGCCAGCGGAGACCCAGTACTTC. Amino acids: CASSFSGGPAETQYF.

This rearrangement joins TRBV12-3 or TRBV12-4 to TRBJ2-7, with 9 positions matching TRBD2. The CDR3 length is 15 residues. Germline trimming cut 5 bases from V and 1 base from J; bases unmatched to any gene: 6. CDR3 DNA: TGTGCCAGCAGTCCCATAGCGGGGGAATCCTACGAGCAGTACTTC. Its protein product is CASSPIAGESYEQYF.

This clonotype has only a few counts. This rearrangement joins TRBV10-3 to TRBJ2-7; 7 positions match TRBD1. Germline loops: CDR1 ENHRY, CDR2 SYGVKD. V trimming: 4 bases; J trimming: 5 bases; junction bases outside the gene matches: 8. CDR3 length equals 14 residues. The CDR3 reads CAISGTQGLDEQYF. The CDR3 DNA follows: TGTGCCATCAGTGGAACACAGGGGCTAGACGAGCAGTACTTC.

This clonotype has a count of ten or more. The rearrangement uses TRBV27 and TRBJ2-4, with D perhaps matching TRBD1 (6 bases). CDR1 is MNHEY and CDR2 is SMNVEV in the germline V gene (reference sequence). The CDR3 has 16 amino acids. Deletions cut 5 bases from V and 3 bases from J, with 17 bases between. Here the CDR3 DNA reads TGTGCCAGCAGTCCTCTACCTTTAGGGGGCAAAAACATTCAGTACTTC. As protein: CASSPLPLGGKNIQYF.

This clonotype was counted many times. The chain couples TRBV29-1 to TRBJ2-7; 7 nucleotides match TRBD1. Trimming cost V 8 bases and J 0 bases; bases outside gene matches: 4. Germline CDR1 and CDR2: SQVTM and ANQGSEA. This CDR3 is 12 amino acids long. The CDR3 nucleotides read TGCAGCACCAGGGGGAGCTCCTACGAGCAGTACTTC. Translation: CSTRGSSYEQYF.

This clonotype was found a few times. The chain carries TRBV4-2 and TRBJ2-5; D gene ambiguous. V lost 1 base and J lost 1, with 13 bases in between. Per germline, CDR1 LGHNA and CDR2 YNFKEQ. This CDR3 spans 16 amino acids. DNA for the CDR3: TGTGCCAGCAGCCAAGGCGGAAGCAGGATCCAAGAGACCCAGTACTTC. Translation gives CASSQGGSRIQETQYF.

Many counts were recorded for this clonotype. The chain recombines TRBV20-1 with TRBJ2-7, with D possibly matching TRBD1 (5 bases). V was cut by 3 bases and J by 1 base, with 16 bases left in between. Germline lookup yields CDR1 DFQATT and CDR2 SNEGSKA (reference sequence). This CDR3 contains 15 residues. As DNA, the CDR3 is TGCAGTGCTAGGGGGCGCCTTGAGGAATCCTACGAGCAGTACTTC. Its translation: CSARGRLEESYEQYF.

The chain links TRBV5-1 to TRBJ1-2; the D gene is possibly TRBD1 (6 bases). Trimming took off 4 bases at V and 5 bases at J, with 24 bases between the two ends. The germline CDR1 and CDR2 sequences are SGHRS and YFSETQ. The CDR3 consists of 17 residues. CDR3 coding DNA: TGCGCCAGCAGCCTCAGACAGGACTCAGGCCTAGGGTATGGCTACACCTTC. Translation: CASSLRQDSGLGYGYTF.

The rearrangement joins TRBV12-3 or TRBV12-4 to TRBJ2-7, with 7 bases aligning to TRBD2. The CDR3 totals 14 residues. Trimming removed 6 bases from V and 6 bases from J; junction bases left unmatched: 11. The CDR3 sequence is CASRTGTIGSEQYF. CDR3 in DNA: TGTGCCAGCAGAACCGGGACTATAGGAAGCGAGCAGTACTTC.

The rearrangement joins TRBV5-4 to TRBJ2-7; perhaps TRBD1 as D (7 bases). The J call is in doubt because the DNA end fits TRBJ2-5 better. This CDR3 comprises 14 residues. Germline CDR1 reads SGHNT; CDR2 reads YYREEE (reference sequence). CDR3 residues: CASSSRDSGETQYF. The DNA of the CDR3 is TGTGCCAGCAGCTCGCGGGACAGCGGAGAGACCCAGTACTTC.

The V and J genes are TRBV21-1 and TRBJ2-6; the table gives TRBD1 as D, unverified against the DNA. TRBV21-1 is a listed pseudogene. The CDR3 extends over 20 amino acids. CDR3 DNA: TGTGCCAGCAGCAAAGAGGTCGGGAACAACTGCAGCTCTGGGGCCAACGTCCTGACTTTC. Translation gives CASSKEVGNNCSSGANVLTF.

About this clonotype itself: At one end the junction does not follow the germline gene, possibly because of a read error. The chain uses TRBV6-2 or TRBV6-3 and TRBJ2-7, with D hard to call. CDR3 size: 15 residues. Per the germline V gene, CDR1 is MNHEY and CDR2 is SVGEGT. CDR3 coding DNA: TGTGCCAGCAGTTACGGGCAGACGGGCTTCTACGAACAGTACTTC. Its protein product is CASSYGQTGFYEQYF.

This rearrangement joins TRBV6-1 to TRBJ2-5, with a possible D match to TRBD2 (5 bases). The J call may be mistaken, given a closer DNA end match to TRBJ2-7. CDR1 MNHNS and CDR2 SASEGT come from the germline V gene. The CDR3 is made up of 14 amino acids. Written as DNA, the CDR3 is TGTGCCAGCAAAACTTGGACTCCTGCTCACGAGCAGTACTTC. As protein: CASKTWTPAHEQYF.